This TCR beta chain was captured in a study of blood T cell repertoires in COVID-19 (dated by TCRdb to 2020 to 2021). Background for the entire study: The collaborator samples originated in the United States, Italy and Spain and spanned the acute and convalescent phases of COVID-19. The repertoires were released in a freely available public database meant as a resource for research on the immune response to SARS-CoV-2. Where HLA class I and class II types were available, the types were taken from metadata supplied by the sample provider, not from assay-based typing. Nearly every sample came with metadata listing a de-identified subject ID, COVID-19 status, age in years and sex. The dataset comprised deeply sampled blood TCRbeta repertoires from subjects exposed to, actively infected with, or recovered from COVID-19. The material from the prospective study consisted of cDNA or gDNA derived from T cells, B-cell-depleted T cells, or PBMCs. The samples were drawn from two sources: the first 160 participants of the ongoing ImmuneRACE study, and over 1,000 subjects contributed by 6 global collaborators.

What the work shows at the level of the full study, not this receptor alone: Clinical and demographic metadata were provided uncurated, with the amount varying by source and participant.

The collaborating institutions used their own protocols to collect whole blood in K2EDTA tubes. Collaborator samples were shipped for TCRbeta analysis as frozen whole blood, isolated PBMCs, or DNA extracted from either sample type. CDR1 and CDR2, looked up from the germline V gene, are SGHRS and YFSETQ. V has 4 bases trimmed and J has 5 bases trimmed; junction bases matching no gene number 10. The CDR3, from cysteine to phenylalanine, totals 15 residues. Kept here is only the CDR3 DNA, which spans 45 bases and is read in frame from base 1. The immunoSEQ Assay, a bias-controlled multiplex PCR, was used to amplify TCRbeta CDR3 regions from genomic DNA. The original methods were these. Within the assay, amplification of reference gene primers was used to estimate how many nucleated cells each sample contained. To quantify the absolute abundance of each unique TCRbeta CDR3 rearrangement, sequence reads were collapsed and filtered. For each sample, productive Simpson clonality was calculated as the square root of Simpson's diversity index over productive rearrangements. The clones in this table, taken by TCRdb from immuneACCESS, are in-frame only. Not every clone is retained; where verified, under half of the shortfall comes from an unresolved V gene, and the cause of the rest is unknown. For V, J and clone size, that table is used; D and trimming come from the DNA. For this sample there are under 250,000 clones; around nine tenths appear just once. The top ten clonotypes cover about 7.6% of the sample.

Details on this clone: The clone's antigen remains unknown. No per-base quality is available; no much larger clone lies one base away.

This receptor chain uses TRBV5-1 and TRBJ2-5, with 8 middle bases fitting TRBD1. The sequenced material came from peripheral blood. The sequence derives from a woman aged 70-85 years with active or convalescent COVID-19. The CDR3 region: CASSPLTGDGETQYF. The nucleotides read TGCGCCAGCAGCCCTCTGACAGGGGACGGGGAGACCCAGTACTTC. Where the CDR3 stops, the reference TRBV5-1 and TRBJ2-5 genes take over; the full variable domain is KAGVTQTPRYLIKTRGQQVTLSCSPISGHRSVSWYQQTPGQGLQFLFEYFSETQRNKGNFPGRFSGRQFSNSRSEMNVSTLELGDSALYLCASSPLTGDGETQYFGPGTRLLVL.